This entry lists 20 T cell receptor beta chains sequenced from one sample in a study of T cell responses to AZD1222 COVID-19 vaccine listed by TCRdb under 2021. What this sample's time point label stands for: about 28 days (+/-7) after the second vaccine dose. Libraries were made using the immunoSEQ multiplex PCR assay. Entries here come from immuneACCESS through TCRdb and include only in-frame sequences with V and J called. Some clones fail to appear in such tables; in the studies checked, an unresolved V gene covers under half of the shortfall, and the cause of the remainder is unknown. This sample lists around 130,000 clones; roughly 87% were detected once. Jointly, the top ten make up 4.5% to 7% of the sample. Here the sequenced sample was peripheral blood, taken 28 days after the second AZD1222 dose. The receptor set was obtained from an adult who received the AZD1222 COVID-19 vaccine.

The CDR3 is CASSSRDYNSPLHF. The CDR3 nucleotides are TGTGCCAGCAGCTCCCGGGACTATAATTCACCCCTCCACTTT. The chain joins TRBV5-5 to TRBJ1-6; D gene uncertain. The CDR3 runs 14 residues. In germline, CDR1 is SGHKS, CDR2 YYEKEE (reference sequence). Trimming removed 3 bases at V and 3 bases at J, with 7 bases between.

This chain connects TRBV6-5 to TRBJ2-7, with D possibly being TRBD2 (6 bases). Looked up from germline, CDR1 is MNHEY and CDR2 is SVGAGI. CDR3 size: 15 residues. Trimming removed 6 bases at V and 0 bases at J, with 15 bases between. Written as DNA, the CDR3 is TGTGCCAGCAGCGAGAGCGGGTCTAACTCCTACGAGCAGTACTTC. Residues: CASSESGSNSYEQYF.

This clone was recorded once. The DNA of the CDR3 is TGTGCCAGCAGCTTGACAGGGGCGGTTGGTTCACCCCTCCACTTT. Translated, it gives CASSLTGAVGSPLHF. V gene TRBV5-5 combines with J gene TRBJ1-6, with TRBD1 matching 7 bases. CDR1 and CDR2 (germline): SGHKS, YYEKEE (reference sequence). The ends lost 1 base at V and 9 bases at J; junction bases unmatched: 7. The CDR3 is 15 amino acids.

The chain couples TRBV30 to TRBJ2-7, with D maybe TRBD2 (6 bases). V gave up 0 bases and J gave up 1 base, with 10 bases separating them. Germline values: CDR1 GTSNPN, CDR2 SVGIG (reference sequence). This CDR3 is built from 14 residues. CDR3 DNA sequence: TGTGCCTGGAGTGTACTAAGCGGGTCCTACGAGCAGTACTTC. Translating gives CAWSVLSGSYEQYF.

The rearrangement links TRBV5-1 to TRBJ2-7; no clear D. CDR1 is SGHRS and CDR2 is YFSETQ in the germline V gene. This CDR3 is built from 11 residues. Trimming took 7 bases from V and 4 from J, leaving 9 bases between them. The CDR3 bases are TGCGCCAGCCGCTCTGAGTACGAGCAGTACTTC. Residues: CASRSEYEQYF.

The genes are TRBV5-6 and TRBJ1-4, with no clear D. The V end was cut by 0 bases, the J end by 6 bases, with 9 bases between. Germline assignment: CDR1 SGHDT and CDR2 YYEEEE. The CDR3 totals 14 residues. The DNA for the CDR3 is TGTGCCAGCAGCTTGGTGGGGAGGGATGAAAAACTGTTTTTT. This encodes CASSLVGRDEKLFF.

The genes are TRBV27 and TRBJ1-5; 7 nucleotides agree with TRBD1. CDR3 length: 16 amino acids. The V gene's germline CDR1 is MNHEY and CDR2 SMNVEV (reference sequence). Trimming took 4 bases from V and 5 from J; bases not matched to a gene: 11. The CDR3, as DNA: TGTGCCAGCAGTTCCGACAGGGCCTCAAGCTATCAGCCCCAGCATTTT. This codes for CASSSDRASSYQPQHF.

The rearrangement links TRBV11-3 to TRBJ1-1; 9 bases map to TRBD1. CDR1 is SGHNT and CDR2 is YENEEA in the germline V gene. The CDR3 spans 14 residues. V lost 5 bases, J lost 3 bases, and 4 bases stayed unmatched. CDR3 sequence (DNA): TGTGCCAGCAGCCAACAGGGGGCGGACACTGAAGCTTTCTTT. This sequence encodes CASSQQGADTEAFF.

The V and J genes are TRBV5-4 and TRBJ2-1; a weak D match, TRBD2 (5 bases). Germline CDR1 reads SGHNT; CDR2 reads YYREEE (reference sequence). V lost 3 bases, J lost 1 base, and 11 bases lay in between. This CDR3 spans 15 amino acids. CDR3 loop: CASSSITGSYNEQFF. The DNA of the CDR3 is TGTGCCAGCAGCTCGATAACGGGGTCCTACAATGAGCAGTTCTTC.

The chain joins TRBV13 to TRBJ2-1; 8 bases fit TRBD2. Trimming at V came to 0 bases and at J to 3 bases, leaving 4 bases not matched to a gene. This CDR3 is built from 16 residues. Germline CDR1 and CDR2: PRHDT and FYEKMQ (reference sequence). The CDR3 here is CASSLGRSGSYNEQFF. CDR3 nucleotides: TGTGCCAGCAGCTTAGGCAGGAGCGGGAGCTACAATGAGCAGTTCTTC.

The V call is TRBV2, the J call TRBJ1-6; TRBD1 matches at 7 bases. This CDR3 contains 15 residues. V lost 6 bases, J lost 0 bases, and 2 bases stayed unmatched. Germline CDR1 SNHLY, CDR2 FYNNEI. The CDR3: CASRGDSSYNSPLHF. The CDR3 DNA follows: TGTGCCAGCAGAGGGGACAGCTCCTATAATTCACCCCTCCACTTT.

This chain uses TRBV5-1 with TRBJ1-5; possibly TRBD1 for D (5 bases). The V end lost 0 bases, the J end lost 8 bases, and 12 bases lay between the germline ends. Germline assignment: CDR1 SGHRS and CDR2 YFSETQ. This CDR3 is built from 14 residues. Here the CDR3 reads CASSLEGNSEPQHF. The CDR3 DNA follows: TGCGCCAGCAGCTTGGAGGGGAACTCGGAGCCCCAGCATTTT.

This chain connects TRBV27 to TRBJ1-4; 7 nucleotides line up with TRBD1. The germline gives CDR1 MNHEY, CDR2 SMNVEV (reference sequence). CDR3 size: 16 residues. With 3 bases clipped from V and 7 bases from J, the junction kept 11 bases outside the gene matches. The CDR3 region is CASSFLRQGSLEKLFF. The CDR3 nucleotides read TGTGCCAGCAGTTTCCTGCGACAGGGATCTCTTGAAAAACTGTTTTTT.

J is TRBJ1-2 and V is TRBV19; perhaps TRBD1 as D (6 bases). The length of the CDR3 is 12 residues. Trimming removed 7 bases at V and 4 bases at J, with 10 bases between. Germline CDR1 and CDR2: LNHDA and SQIVND (reference sequence). The CDR3 is CASNLGGYGYTF. In DNA form, the CDR3 reads TGTGCCAGTAATCTAGGGGGCTATGGCTACACCTTC. Full variable domain (missing parts from reference TRBV19 and TRBJ1-2): DGGITQSPKYLFRKEGQNVTLSCEQNLNHDAMYWYRQDPGQGLRLIYYSQIVNDFQKGDIAEGYSVSREKKESFPLTVTSAQKNPTAFYLCASNLGGYGYTFGSGTRLTVV.

The chain combines TRBV5-1 with TRBJ1-6, with TRBD1 identical over 10 bases. The CDR3 length is 19 residues. The ends lost 0 bases at V and 0 bases at J; junction bases unmatched: 6. Germline V gene data show CDR1 as SGHRS and CDR2 as YFSETQ. CDR3 nucleotide sequence: TGCGCCAGCAGCTTGGCAGCGGGACAGGGGAGCTCCTATAATTCACCCCTCCACTTT. Translating it yields CASSLAAGQGSSYNSPLHF.

This clone has more than one count but fewer than ten. This chain's CDR3 is CASSPQDYNEQFF. In DNA form, the CDR3 reads TGTGCCAGCTCACCACAGGATTACAATGAGCAGTTCTTC. This chain connects TRBV18 to TRBJ2-1; no clear D. V lost 1 base and J 4 bases, leaving 5 bases between the germline ends. Germline V lookup: CDR1 KGHSH, CDR2 LQKENI. The CDR3 loop spans 13 amino acids.

The chain has TRBV28 and TRBJ1-6; unclear D gene. The V and J ends lost 3 bases and 2 bases respectively, with 11 bases between them. The CDR3 sequence is 16 residues long. Germline values: CDR1 MDHEN, CDR2 SYDVKM. CDR3 coding DNA: TGTGCCAGCAGTTTTGCCTCCGTGGCCTATAATTCACCCCTCCACTTT. This gives the protein CASSFASVAYNSPLHF.

The V and J genes are TRBV29-1 and TRBJ1-1, with 7 bases that match TRBD1. Trimming cost V 5 bases and J 4 bases; bases outside gene matches: 10. CDR3 size: 14 residues. CDR1 is SQVTM and CDR2 is ANQGSEA in the germline V gene. The CDR3: CSVQIQGEGTEAFF. In nucleotides, the CDR3 is TGCAGCGTTCAAATTCAGGGGGAGGGCACTGAAGCTTTCTTT. Variable domain in full (rest from reference TRBV29-1 and TRBJ1-1): SAVISQKPSRDICQRGTSLTIQCQVDSQVTMMFWYRQQPGQSLTLIATANQGSEATYESGFVIDKFPISRPNLTFSTLTVSNMSPEDSSIYLCSVQIQGEGTEAFFGQGTRLTVV.

The chain joins TRBV13 to TRBJ2-2, with 7 nucleotides matching TRBD2. V dropped 5 bases and J dropped 4; count of bases not matched to a gene: 7. This CDR3 contains 15 residues. CDR1 is PRHDT, CDR2 FYEKMQ, per germline (reference sequence). The CDR3 DNA reads TGTGCCAGCAGCCCTGGGGAGGGTCGCACCGGGGAGCTGTTTTTT. Translating it yields CASSPGEGRTGELFF.

V usage is TRBV13 and J usage is TRBJ2-7; D may be TRBD1 (5 bases). In germline, CDR1 is PRHDT, CDR2 FYEKMQ (reference sequence). Between the trimmed V and J ends, which lost 0 bases and 0 bases, there was a span of 6 bases. This CDR3 spans 14 amino acids. The CDR3 bases are TGTGCCAGCAGCTTAGGAGACAGCTCCTACGAGCAGTACTTC. Amino acid sequence: CASSLGDSSYEQYF.